This paragraph covers one T cell receptor beta chain sequence. This clonotype has a count of ten or more. The target of this receptor is not known. Per-base qualities were not stored, and no clone one base away is much larger. The sample's time point label is to be understood as: persistent/refractory GD, antithyroid drugs over 5 years with positive TRAb. For both TCR sequencing and RNA sequencing, RNA was extracted from PBMCs using TRIzol. The diagnosis of Graves' disease followed American Thyroid Association guidelines. Recruitment of patients was carried out at an endocrinology department in Xi'an, China. Each patient gave 7.5 to 10 milliliters of peripheral blood, collected in an EDTA anticoagulant tube. Ficoll Paque Plus density gradient separation was used to isolate PBMCs, and no further T cell sorting was performed. An Agilent 2100 Bioanalyzer and agarose gel were used to check RNA quality, while a NanoDrop 2000 measured RNA concentration.

The data were taken from a study of regulatory T cells in long-lasting Graves disease (dated by TCRdb to about 2021). General notes on the study: Persistent Graves' disease was defined as antithyroid drug treatment for over 5 years with persistently positive TSH receptor autoantibodies. A total of approximately 35 samples underwent TCR sequencing: some 13 from persistent and roughly 20 from newly diagnosed Graves' disease patients. Antithyroid drugs had been taken for roughly 10 years on average by persistent Graves' disease patients in the clinical cohort. Persistent Graves' disease patients were compared with newly diagnosed Graves' disease patients by peripheral blood TCR sequencing and RNA sequencing. The study took place in China and was registered as a clinical trial. Here is what the overall study found, with its caveats: The small sample size was acknowledged by the authors as a limitation that may reduce accuracy. Compared with newly diagnosed patients, persistent Graves' disease patients had lower TCR Shannon entropy and fewer highly expanded clones, which suggests clonal expansion. Peripheral blood alone was examined, since thyroid tissue, which constituted the primary lesion, could not be accessed. Sequencing and analysis were restricted to the TCR beta chain. More public clonotypes were shared among persistent patients (fewer than 3,000) than among newly diagnosed patients (roughly 960).

The library was obtained by multiplex PCR. TCRdb shows the sequencer as Illumina HiSeq 4000. CDR3 regions were amplified by Arm-PCR with iRepertoire HTBI primers to construct TCR beta libraries. Gel purification was performed on PCR products prior to sequencing. Concerning the study's data processing: A total of around 59 TRBV and under 15 TRBJ segments were identified across samples and were used for gene usage analysis of CDR3 amino acid clonotypes. COPE and FqMerger were used to merge filtered high-quality paired reads into contigs. BLAST was used to align contigs to the IMGT TRBV, TRBD and TRBJ reference genes, and CDR3 was defined following IMGT. Highly expanded clones were defined as clonotypes with a frequency above 0.1%. Shannon entropy was used to measure repertoire diversity, and the Gini coefficient was used to measure V-J evenness. A clonotype found in more than one individual was treated as public. The public reads were quality trimmed at Q25 with fastp and then assembled into clones with MiXCR by TCRdb, keeping productive beta chains. Here each entry gathers all rows of one CDR3 protein and keeps the most common genes and DNA. The authors' filters were not applied to this entry. Present in this sample are over 350,000 distinct CDR3 sequences, more than 20% of which were seen just once. The ten largest clones represent 20% of the sample.

The TCR was taken from a female donor with Graves disease. Sequencing was performed on peripheral blood mononuclear cells (PBMCs), taken when the disease was refractory, from a patient treated with antithyroid drugs.

The sequence in DNA is TGTGCCACTCGAATGGGACTAGCGGGAAACGAGCAGTACTTC. The resulting protein is CATRMGLAGNEQYF. This chain is built from TRBV15 and TRBJ2-7; 13 bases in between match TRBD2. Trimming leaves V shorter by 9 bases and J shorter by 5 bases, with the junction holding 7 bases beyond the gene matches. Per the germline V gene (reference sequence), LNHNV is the CDR1 and YYDKDF is the CDR2. The CDR3 goes from the cysteine to the phenylalanine over 14 residues. The only DNA kept is the CDR3, 42 bases in frame from the first base.